This T cell receptor beta chain was found in a study of PD-1 blockade in mismatch repair-deficient tumors. The CDR3 is 16 residues long. Germline assignment: CDR1 SGDLS and CDR2 YYNGEE. V was clipped by 1 base and J by 2 bases, with 12 bases between them. The assay was immunoSEQ multiplex PCR, and TCRdb's table has in-frame clones only and misses some. The table lists around 23,000 clones, about 83% of them singletons, with roughly 21% in the top ten. The source was peripheral blood, collected 12 weeks after starting pembrolizumab. The source of this sequence is an adult with mismatch repair-deficient cancer. The chain links TRBV9 to TRBJ2-2; tentative D call: TRBD2 (6 bases). In DNA, the CDR3 is TGTGCCAGCAGCGTATCCGGGGGTATAAACACCGGGGAGCTGTTTTTT. Its translation: CASSVSGGINTGELFF.